This TCR beta chain was captured by sequencing in a study of T cells in Graves' hyperthyroidism and ophthalmopathy. Study as a whole: Staff took peripheral blood when the initial diagnosis was made, before any treatment began. Study findings and constraints: Separating ophthalmopathy from stable hyperthyroidism was achieved by a 13 V-J model. Clonotypes that were expanded in thyroid above 0.001 mostly appeared in blood too.

On this clonotype itself: Its specificity is unknown.

Amplification of TCR beta CDR3 regions was performed using RNA transcripts as template. The primer set for the first-round RT-PCR of the TCR CDR3 was HTBI. Using its own MiXCR run on the multiplex PCR reads, TCRdb lists one record per CDR3 protein. Of roughly 350,000 distinct CDR3 sequences detected, 11% to 15% appear once; the ten largest clones hold around 24%. Trimming took 4 bases from V and 4 from J; bases not matched to a gene: 4. CDR3 length: 13 amino acids. Germline assignment: CDR1 SGDLS and CDR2 YYNGEE. An absence of ophthalmopathy progression within 18 months meant stable Graves' hyperthyroidism.

The receptor was derived from a woman younger than 45 with Graves' hyperthyroidism. Sequencing input: blood. The chain recombines TRBV9 with TRBJ2-5, with 7 bases identical to TRBD2. Here the CDR3 DNA reads TGTGCCAGCAGCACCGGGACTATAGAGACCCAGTACTTC. Translating it yields CASSTGTIETQYF.